This entry lists 20 T cell receptor beta chains sequenced from one sample in a study of control samples from healthy donors and cancer patients. Libraries were prepared by immunoSEQ multiplex PCR; TCRdb keeps only in-frame clonotypes and omits some of them. The profile shows about 84,000 clones, roughly 84% of them singletons. Specimen: PBMCs. The receptors shown here come from a man between 60 and 70 years old with head and neck cancer.

This clone was observed a handful of times. This rearrangement joins TRBV5-1 to TRBJ1-1; TRBD1 agrees at 8 bases. The germline V gene has CDR1 SGHRS and CDR2 YFSETQ. Trimming cost V 5 bases and J 6 bases; bases outside gene matches: 6. This CDR3 is 13 amino acids long. The CDR3 protein is CASRTGQGPEAFF. The DNA for the CDR3 is TGCGCCAGCAGAACAGGACAGGGCCCTGAAGCTTTCTTT.

This chain uses TRBV6-5 with TRBJ2-1; the match to TRBD2 covers 8 bases. Trimming removed 2 bases from V and 4 bases from J; junction bases left unmatched: 1. The germline CDR1 and CDR2 sequences are MNHEY and SVGAGI. This CDR3 comprises 14 residues. CDR3 protein: CASSYPGGYNEQFF. The CDR3 DNA sequence: TGTGCCAGCAGTTACCCGGGAGGGTACAATGAGCAGTTCTTC.

J is TRBJ2-3 and V is TRBV29-1, with no clear D. Germline loops: CDR1 SQVTM, CDR2 ANQGSEA. The length of the CDR3 is 18 residues. V was cut by 1 base and J by 4 bases, with 24 bases left in between. The CDR3 DNA sequence: TGCAGCGTTGAAGTCAGTAGTAGATCGGCAGGACGGGCAGATACGCAGTATTTT. This codes for CSVEVSSRSAGRADTQYF.

This rearrangement joins TRBV5-1 to TRBJ2-3, with a weak D call TRBD2 (5 bases). Trimming cost V 1 base and J 4 bases, with 10 bases left between them. The CDR3 consists of 14 residues. CDR1 is SGHRS, CDR2 YFSETQ, per germline. This chain's CDR3 is CASSLPSGSDTQYF. CDR3 DNA sequence: TGCGCCAGCAGCTTGCCCTCGGGATCAGATACGCAGTATTTT. The whole variable domain, filled in from reference TRBV5-1 and TRBJ2-3, reads KAGVTQTPRYLIKTRGQQVTLSCSPISGHRSVSWYQQTPGQGLQFLFEYFSETQRNKGNFPGRFSGRQFSNSRSEMNVSTLELGDSALYLCASSLPSGSDTQYFGPGTRLTVL.

V usage is TRBV6-5 and J usage is TRBJ2-7, with D possibly matching TRBD2 (5 bases). This CDR3 spans 16 amino acids. The V end lost 0 bases, the J end lost 5 bases, and 17 bases lay between the germline ends. Germline lookup yields CDR1 MNHEY and CDR2 SVGAGI. The DNA of the CDR3 is TGTGCCAGCAGTTACTCTTCCGGGGTAGTTTGGAACGAGCAGTACTTC. This gives the protein CASSYSSGVVWNEQYF.

The chain carries TRBV19 and TRBJ2-5; TRBD1 matches 9 bases. CDR1 is LNHDA and CDR2 is SQIVND in the germline V gene (reference sequence). The CDR3 runs to 14 residues. Trimming removed 10 bases from V and 4 bases from J; junction bases left unmatched: 10. Here the CDR3 reads CATSPPGQGETQYF. Written as DNA, the CDR3 is TGTGCCACCTCACCTCCGGGACAGGGAGAGACCCAGTACTTC.

V is TRBV7-2 and J is TRBJ2-2; 12 bases match TRBD2. Germline V gives CDR1 SGHTA, CDR2 FQGNSA. Trimming removed 5 bases from V and 6 bases from J; junction bases left unmatched: 7. The CDR3 is 16 amino acids. Here the CDR3 DNA reads TGTGCCAGCAGCCCTACCCTAGCGGGAGGGGCCGGGGAGCTGTTTTTT. Translated, it gives CASSPTLAGGAGELFF.

V gene TRBV18 combines with J gene TRBJ2-2; the D is unclear. Trimming stripped 6 bases from V and 4 bases from J, with 24 bases between. CDR3 size: 18 residues. Germline values: CDR1 KGHSH, CDR2 LQKENI. The CDR3 is CASSPRVARADFTGELFF. CDR3 DNA sequence: TGTGCCAGCTCCCCCCGCGTAGCAAGGGCCGATTTCACCGGGGAGCTGTTTTTT.

This sequence joins TRBV29-1 and TRBJ2-7; a weak D match, TRBD1 (5 bases). In germline, CDR1 is SQVTM, CDR2 ANQGSEA. The CDR3 is 12 residues long. Trimming stripped 4 bases from V and 3 bases from J, with 10 bases between. CDR3 DNA: TGCAGCGTTGGCGGCAGGGTCTACGAGCAGTACTTC. This gives the protein CSVGGRVYEQYF.

The genes are TRBV7-9 and TRBJ1-4, with TRBD1 as a possible D gene (5 bases). Germline-derived CDR1 and CDR2 are SEHNR and FQNEAQ (reference sequence). The ends were cut back, 4 bases at V and 4 bases at J, with 16 bases in the middle. CDR3 size: 16 residues. In DNA form, the CDR3 reads TGTGCCAGCAGCTCAAGAATTCGACAGCATAATGAAAAACTGTTTTTT. This sequence encodes CASSSRIRQHNEKLFF.

The gene calls are TRBV19 and TRBJ2-2; no definite D call. V lost 6 bases and J 0 bases, leaving 8 bases between the germline ends. Germline-derived CDR1 and CDR2 are LNHDA and SQIVND (reference sequence). The CDR3 spans 14 residues. CDR3 DNA: TGTGCCAGTAGATATCTCGCGAACACCGGGGAGCTGTTTTTT. This sequence encodes CASRYLANTGELFF.

The chain employs TRBV27 and TRBJ2-7, with 7 bases fitting TRBD1. Unmatched junction bases numbered 14, after V lost 7 bases and J lost 2 bases. This CDR3 has 16 amino acids. Germline-derived CDR1 and CDR2 are MNHEY and SMNVEV (reference sequence). The CDR3 is CASTPDRPNRPYEQYF. CDR3 DNA: TGTGCCAGCACCCCGGACAGGCCAAACCGTCCCTACGAGCAGTACTTC.

The chain uses TRBV6-5 and TRBJ1-1; D possibly corresponds to TRBD1 (6 bases). V gave up 8 bases and J gave up 1 base, with 11 bases separating them. CDR1 and CDR2 from the germline V gene are MNHEY and SVGAGI. The CDR3 runs 13 residues. The CDR3 bases are TGTGCCAGCGAGAGGGGACAGAACACTGAAGCTTTCTTT. Translation: CASERGQNTEAFF.

The rearrangement links TRBV6-1 to TRBJ1-2, with D uncertain. The CDR3 length is 12 residues. The V gene lost 2 bases and the J gene lost 3 bases, with 4 bases spanning the gap. Germline assignment: CDR1 MNHNS and CDR2 SASEGT. This chain's CDR3 is CASSEHDYGYTF. As DNA, the CDR3 is TGTGCCAGCAGTGAACACGACTATGGCTACACCTTC.

The chain links TRBV7-2 to TRBJ2-7; possibly TRBD1 for D (5 bases). The germline V gene has CDR1 SGHTA and CDR2 FQGNSA. The CDR3 has 12 residues. Between the trimmed V and J ends, which lost 4 bases and 4 bases, there was a span of 8 bases. The CDR3 region is CASSSPGYEQYF. The DNA for the CDR3 is TGTGCCAGCAGCTCCCCAGGGTACGAGCAGTACTTC.

A few counts support this clone. The rearrangement uses TRBV19 and TRBJ1-2; 12 nucleotides align to TRBD1. Germline CDR1 is LNHDA and CDR2 is SQIVND (reference sequence). The CDR3 length is 17 residues. V shed 4 bases, J shed 3 bases, and the junction held 9 bases outside the gene matches. The CDR3 spells CASSTSGTGGLDYGYTF. In DNA, the CDR3 is TGTGCCAGTAGTACCTCCGGGACAGGGGGCTTGGACTATGGCTACACCTTC. Together with reference TRBV19 and TRBJ1-2, the CDR3 gives the full variable domain: DGGITQSPKYLFRKEGQNVTLSCEQNLNHDAMYWYRQDPGQGLRLIYYSQIVNDFQKGDIAEGYSVSREKKESFPLTVTSAQKNPTAFYLCASSTSGTGGLDYGYTFGSGTRLTVV.

V and J are TRBV5-1 and TRBJ2-1, with 12 bases that match TRBD2. Germline values: CDR1 SGHRS, CDR2 YFSETQ. CDR3 length: 15 amino acids. V was clipped by 3 bases and J by 15 bases; unmatched bases: 13. CDR3 DNA sequence: TGCGCCAGCAGCTCCTCGACTAGCGGGAGTGACGTTCGGTTCTTC. It specifies CASSSSTSGSDVRFF.

The rearrangement uses TRBV12-3 or TRBV12-4 and TRBJ2-3; D not resolved. With 5 bases removed from V and 4 bases from J, the gap between germline ends came to 7 bases. The CDR3 contains 12 residues. This chain's CDR3 is CASSEFADTQYF. CDR3 nucleotide sequence: TGTGCCAGCAGTGAGTTCGCAGATACGCAGTATTTT.

The chain combines TRBV6-5 with TRBJ2-1; no definite D call. This CDR3 has 11 residues. Germline CDR1 MNHEY, CDR2 SVGAGI. Trimming removed 2 bases from V and 9 bases from J, with 5 bases in between. In DNA form, the CDR3 reads TGTGCCAGCAGTTACACATCTGAGCAGTTCTTC. This gives the protein CASSYTSEQFF.

This clone appeared a single time. The J gene is TRBJ2-1, the V gene TRBV6-6; TRBD1 aligns across 10 bases. CDR1 is MNHNY and CDR2 is SVGAGI in the germline V gene (reference sequence). The CDR3 runs 17 residues. Trimming removed 5 bases from V and 7 bases from J; junction bases left unmatched: 14. The CDR3 region has the DNA TGTGCCAGCAGTCGCCTTTCCGGGACAGGGGCCGGTAATGAGCAGTTCTTC. It is translated as CASSRLSGTGAGNEQFF.